This T cell receptor beta chain is from a study of control samples from healthy donors and cancer patients. CDR3 size: 17 residues. After removal of 0 bases from V and 1 base from J, the junction contained 2 bases not matched to a gene. Germline CDR1 MNHNS, CDR2 SASEGT. Using immunoSEQ multiplex PCR, the repertoire was profiled, and TCRdb retains in-frame clones only, with some absent. The sample lists 40,000 to 60,000 clones; about 90% were seen once. This chain uses TRBV6-1 with TRBJ1-6; TRBD1 matches at 8 bases. The receptor was isolated from a man aged 45-65 years with head and neck cancer. Sequencing was carried out using PBMCs. The CDR3 loop reads CASSEAQGASYNSPLHF. The CDR3 DNA is TGTGCCAGCAGTGAAGCTCAGGGGGCTTCCTATAATTCACCCCTCCACTTT.